Listed below are T cell receptor beta chains from one sample, sequenced in a study of T cells in Graves' hyperthyroidism and ophthalmopathy. Using its own MiXCR run on the multiplex PCR reads, TCRdb lists one record per CDR3 protein. Of some 180,000 distinct CDR3 sequences detected, roughly a sixth appear once; the ten largest clones hold roughly 49%. The sequenced sample was blood. These TCRs come from a woman between 45 and 60 years old with Graves' hyperthyroidism. Each CDR3 is given with its conserved first and last residue. The D gene is left open where the match is weak. Some rows have no size entry. The others give once, few or many, or a class for an expanded clone.

V gene: TRBV18
D gene: NA
J gene: TRBJ2-7
clone size: many
CDR3 protein: CASSPRRSVSYEQYF
CDR3 DNA: TGTGCCAGCTCCCCGCGGAGGTCCGTTTCCTACGAGCAGTACTTC

V gene: TRBV20-1
D gene: TRBD2
J gene: TRBJ2-7
clone size: NA
CDR3 protein: CSAREREVEQYF
CDR3 DNA: TGCAGTGCTAGGGAGCGGGAGGTGGAGCAGTACTTC

V gene: TRBV4-2
D gene: NA
J gene: TRBJ1-2
clone size: few
CDR3 protein: CASSQAATSYGYTF
CDR3 DNA: TGTGCCAGCAGCCAAGCCGCCACAAGCTATGGCTACACCTTC

V gene: TRBV6-1
D gene: NA
J gene: TRBJ1-4
clone size: NA
CDR3 protein: CASSGTIGEKLFF
CDR3 DNA: TGTGCCAGCTCGGGCACGATAGGAGAAAAACTGTTTTTT

V gene: TRBV12-3/TRBV12-4
D gene: NA
J gene: TRBJ2-3
clone size: NA
CDR3 protein: CASSSNRPSTDTQYF
CDR3 DNA: TGTGCCAGCAGTTCTAACCGACCCAGCACAGATACGCAGTATTTT

V gene: TRBV9
D gene: NA
J gene: TRBJ1-1
clone size: many
CDR3 protein: CASSVEWGRDTEAFF
CDR3 DNA: TGTGCCAGCAGCGTAGAGTGGGGTCGTGACACTGAAGCTTTCTTT

V gene: TRBV29-1
D gene: TRBD1
J gene: TRBJ2-3
clone size: few
CDR3 protein: CSVEAPTGGRTDTQYF
CDR3 DNA: TGCAGCGTTGAAGCCCCGACAGGGGGTCGCACAGATACGCAGTATTTT

V gene: TRBV18
D gene: NA
J gene: TRBJ2-7
clone size: many
CDR3 protein: CASSPVTVFDRQYF
CDR3 DNA: TGTGCCAGCTCACCGGTGACAGTTTTCGACCGGCAGTACTTC

V gene: TRBV10-3
D gene: NA
J gene: TRBJ2-5
clone size: NA
CDR3 protein: CAISGELGETQYF
CDR3 DNA: TGTGCCATCAGTGGGGAACTAGGAGAGACCCAGTACTTC

V gene: TRBV20-1
D gene: NA
J gene: TRBJ2-5
clone size: many
CDR3 protein: CSARPLLRAVETQYF
CDR3 DNA: TGCAGTGCTAGACCCCTACTAAGGGCAGTGGAGACCCAGTACTTC

V gene: TRBV6-1
D gene: NA
J gene: TRBJ1-6
clone size: few
CDR3 protein: CASSDRPDSPLHF
CDR3 DNA: TGTGCCAGCAGTGACCGACCTGATTCACCCCTCCACTTT

V gene: TRBV12-3/TRBV12-4
D gene: TRBD2
J gene: TRBJ2-7
clone size: many
CDR3 protein: CASSLTSGTYEQYF
CDR3 DNA: TGTGCCAGCAGTTTGACTAGCGGGACCTACGAGCAGTACTTC

V gene: TRBV24-1
D gene: NA
J gene: TRBJ1-2
clone size: NA
CDR3 protein: CATSDSPREYGYTF
CDR3 DNA: TGTGCCACCAGTGATTCCCCCAGGGAGTATGGCTACACCTTC

V gene: TRBV3-1
D gene: NA
J gene: TRBJ1-1
clone size: NA
CDR3 protein: CASSQVQGNTEAFF
CDR3 DNA: TGTGCCAGCAGCCAAGTACAGGGGAACACTGAAGCTTTCTTT